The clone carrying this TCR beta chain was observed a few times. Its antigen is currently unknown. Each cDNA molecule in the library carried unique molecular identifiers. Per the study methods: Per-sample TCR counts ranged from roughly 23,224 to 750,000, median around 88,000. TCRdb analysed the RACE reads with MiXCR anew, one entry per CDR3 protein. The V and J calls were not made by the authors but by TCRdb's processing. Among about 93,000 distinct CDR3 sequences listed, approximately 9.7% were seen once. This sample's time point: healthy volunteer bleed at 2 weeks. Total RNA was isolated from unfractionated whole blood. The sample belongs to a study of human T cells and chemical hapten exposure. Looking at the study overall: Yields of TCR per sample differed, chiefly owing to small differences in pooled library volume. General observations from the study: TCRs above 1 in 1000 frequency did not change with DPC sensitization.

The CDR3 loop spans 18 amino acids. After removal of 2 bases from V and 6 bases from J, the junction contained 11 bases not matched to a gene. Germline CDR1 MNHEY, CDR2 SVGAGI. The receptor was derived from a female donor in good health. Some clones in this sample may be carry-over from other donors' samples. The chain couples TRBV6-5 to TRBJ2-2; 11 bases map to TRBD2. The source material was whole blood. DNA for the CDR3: TGTGCCAGCAGTTACCTGACTAGCGGGATCGGTTTGGCCGGGGAGCTGTTTTTT. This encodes CASSYLTSGIGLAGELFF.